The 29 T cell receptor beta chains listed next were all sequenced from one sample in a study of beta chain features in type 1 diabetes. Since all of the isolated RNA was reverse transcribed, expressed TCRB transcripts were what got sequenced. TCRdb's table, derived via immunoSEQ multiplex PCR, lists solely in-frame clones and lacks some. The top ten hold 0.023% of the sample, which has 900,000 or so clones, roughly 15% seen once. The sample taken for sequencing was naive CD4+ T cells from blood. These receptors all come from a young woman in good health.

The V gene is TRBV28, the J gene TRBJ2-7; no reliable D call. Trimming pared 5 bases from V and 4 bases from J, leaving 6 bases between. Germline lookup yields CDR1 MDHEN and CDR2 SYDVKM. The CDR3 contains 11 residues. CDR3 sequence (DNA): TGTGCCAGCAGTGAGCAGTACGAGCAGTACTTC. The encoded protein is CASSEQYEQYF.

This clone has a handful of counts. V usage is TRBV27 and J usage is TRBJ1-5, with 9 nucleotides matching TRBD1. J lost 0 bases, V lost 6 bases, and 6 bases had no gene match. The CDR3 covers 16 residues. Germline V gene data show CDR1 as MNHEY and CDR2 as SMNVEV (reference sequence). The DNA of the CDR3 is TGTGCCAGCAGCAAAGGACAGGGGCATAGCAATCAGCCCCAGCATTTT. It translates to CASSKGQGHSNQPQHF.

The chain joins TRBV7-9 to TRBJ2-7; 8 bases fit TRBD1. This CDR3 has 13 residues. CDR1 and CDR2 (germline): SEHNR, FQNEAQ (reference sequence). Losses at the gene ends were 5 bases for V and 7 bases for J; bases not matched to a gene: 7. For the CDR3, the DNA is TGTGCCAGCAGCCAAGGACAGGGAAGTGAGCAGTACTTC. Translating it yields CASSQGQGSEQYF.

The chain couples TRBV19 to TRBJ2-1; D perhaps matches TRBD1 (7 bases). Trimming took 5 bases from V and 8 from J, leaving 13 bases between them. Germline V gene sequence: CDR1 LNHDA, CDR2 SQIVND (reference sequence). This CDR3 has 13 residues. In DNA form, the CDR3 reads TGTGCCAGTAGTCTCGACAGGGAGGATGAGCAGTTCTTC. This encodes CASSLDREDEQFF.

CDR3 in DNA: TGTGCCAGCAGTGAATTGAGGGGCTCGCAGTATTTT. Translation gives CASSELRGSQYF. The chain recombines TRBV25-1 with TRBJ2-3, with D possibly being TRBD1 or TRBD2 (5 bases each). V shed 1 base and J shed 10 bases, with 9 bases lying between them. The germline CDR1 and CDR2 sequences are MGHDK and SYGVNS. The CDR3 loop spans 12 amino acids. The complete variable domain, with remaining parts taken from reference TRBV25-1 and TRBJ2-3, reads EADIYQTPRYLVIGTGKKITLECSQTMGHDKMYWYQQDPGMELHLIHYSYGVNSTEKGDLSSESTVSRIRTEHFPLTLESARPSHTSQYLCASSELRGSQYFGPGTRLTVL.

J is TRBJ2-6 and V is TRBV10-2, with D uncertain. Germline V gene data show CDR1 as WSHSY and CDR2 as SAAADI. This CDR3 spans 13 amino acids. The germline V and J ends were trimmed by 7 bases and 0 bases, with 4 bases remaining between them. CDR3: CASTSSGANVLTF. The CDR3 region has the DNA TGCGCCAGCACCTCCTCTGGGGCCAACGTCCTGACTTTC.

The chain is built from TRBV7-8 and TRBJ2-5; D is uncertain. Trimming removed 7 bases at V and 5 bases at J, with 20 bases between. The CDR3 length is 15 residues. From germline, CDR1 is SGHVS and CDR2 FQNEAQ. CDR3: CASTKQAPMRETQYF. The CDR3 DNA is TGTGCCAGCACCAAGCAGGCTCCCATGAGGGAGACCCAGTACTTC.

The chain links TRBV5-5 to TRBJ2-3; a possible D gene is TRBD2 (6 bases). Trimming took off 4 bases at V and 11 bases at J, with 26 bases between the two ends. This CDR3 has 16 residues. The germline V gene has CDR1 SGHKS and CDR2 YYEKEE (reference sequence). In DNA form, the CDR3 reads TGTGCCAGCAGCGCAACCTCCGGGACTTCGGGGGTCGAGCAGTATTTT. Amino acid sequence: CASSATSGTSGVEQYF.

The chain carries TRBV5-1 and TRBJ2-3, with D hard to call. V lost 0 bases and J 4 bases, leaving 6 bases between the germline ends. This CDR3 contains 13 residues. Germline values: CDR1 SGHRS, CDR2 YFSETQ. CDR3 DNA: TGCGCCAGCAGCTTGGGCCGTCCAGATACGCAGTATTTT. Its protein is CASSLGRPDTQYF. Using reference TRBV5-1 and TRBJ2-3 for the parts outside the CDR3, the full variable domain is KAGVTQTPRYLIKTRGQQVTLSCSPISGHRSVSWYQQTPGQGLQFLFEYFSETQRNKGNFPGRFSGRQFSNSRSEMNVSTLELGDSALYLCASSLGRPDTQYFGPGTRLTVL.

This clone was counted between two and nine times. The CDR3 nucleotides are TGTGCCAGCAGGAACCGAGGGGTGGGCTACCGGTTGATTAGCAATCAGCCCCAGCATTTT. Translated, it gives CASRNRGVGYRLISNQPQHF. The rearrangement links TRBV28 to TRBJ1-5, with a weak D call TRBD1 (5 bases). In germline, CDR1 is MDHEN, CDR2 SYDVKM. CDR3 length: 20 residues. Trimming shortened V by 6 bases and J by 0 bases, and 27 bases separated the two germline ends.

The CDR3 sequence is CASIGQITDTQYF. As DNA, the CDR3 is TGTGCCAGCATCGGACAGATCACAGATACGCAGTATTTT. The chain links TRBV2 to TRBJ2-3, with D possibly TRBD1 on 6 matching bases. V lost 7 bases, J lost 2 bases, and 10 bases lay in between. The germline CDR1 and CDR2 sequences are SNHLY and FYNNEI. This CDR3 contains 13 residues.

This clone was seen a few times. The chain uses TRBV7-9 and TRBJ2-5; a weak D match, TRBD2 (6 bases). Germline loops: CDR1 SEHNR, CDR2 FQNEAQ (reference sequence). Trimming took 2 bases from V and 4 from J, leaving 11 bases between them. The length of the CDR3 is 14 residues. CDR3 protein: CASSLTVGLETQYF. The DNA for the CDR3 is TGTGCCAGCAGCTTAACGGTGGGACTAGAGACCCAGTACTTC.

Notes on this clone: Other DNA sequences within the sample encode an identical CDR3. This sequence joins TRBV7-2 and TRBJ2-2; tentatively, D is TRBD1 (6 bases). V gave up 2 bases and J gave up 6 bases, with 10 bases separating them. Germline loops: CDR1 SGHTA, CDR2 FQGNSA. The length of the CDR3 is 14 residues. CDR3 sequence reads: CASSLYRTAGELFF. The DNA for the CDR3 is TGTGCCAGCAGCTTATACCGGACAGCCGGGGAGCTGTTTTTT. The full variable domain, rest sourced from reference TRBV7-2 and TRBJ2-2, is GAGVSQSPSNKVTEKGKDVELRCDPISGHTALYWYRQSLGQGLEFLIYFQGNSAPDKSGLPSDRFSAERTGGSVSTLTIQRTQQEDSAVYLCASSLYRTAGELFFGEGSRLTVL.

This chain's CDR3 is CSVSVGTINQPQHF. CDR3 DNA sequence: TGCAGCGTTTCGGTCGGGACTATCAATCAGCCCCAGCATTTT. The chain employs TRBV29-1 and TRBJ1-5, with D possibly TRBD1 on 5 matching bases. This CDR3 has 14 residues. V was clipped by 5 bases and J by 3 bases, with 14 bases between them. Germline loops: CDR1 SQVTM, CDR2 ANQGSEA.

The genes are TRBV4-2 and TRBJ2-4; TRBD2 matches at 8 bases. Germline V CDR1 and CDR2: LGHNA, YNFKEQ. This CDR3 is 15 amino acids long. V trimming: 0 bases; J trimming: 6 bases; junction bases outside the gene matches: 4. This CDR3 is CASSQDFAGGNIQYF. In DNA, the CDR3 is TGTGCCAGCAGCCAAGATTTTGCGGGGGGAAACATTCAGTACTTC.

The chain recombines TRBV5-1 with TRBJ1-1; no clear D. The germline gives CDR1 SGHRS, CDR2 YFSETQ. The CDR3 loop spans 14 amino acids. The V and J ends lost 4 bases and 1 base respectively, with 11 bases between them. In DNA, the CDR3 is TGCGCCAGCAGCCCTACCCTCGGGAACACTGAAGCTTTCTTT. Its protein is CASSPTLGNTEAFF.

Only a few counts were recorded for this clone. The chain couples TRBV6-5 to TRBJ2-7; D may be TRBD2 (6 bases). With 0 bases removed from V and 6 bases from J, the gap between germline ends came to 18 bases. The CDR3 spans 16 residues. CDR1 MNHEY and CDR2 SVGAGI come from the germline V gene. As DNA, the CDR3 is TGTGCCAGCAGTTACTCGGGTGTCGGGAGTGGAGGCGAGCAGTACTTC. Translated, it gives CASSYSGVGSGGEQYF.

The chain recombines TRBV25-1 with TRBJ1-2; D may be TRBD1 (6 bases). This CDR3 is 16 amino acids long. The V gene's germline CDR1 is MGHDK and CDR2 SYGVNS. V shed 3 bases and J shed 6 bases, with 20 bases lying between them. In DNA, the CDR3 is TGTGCCAGCAGTGATGCCGGAAGGGGGGCGGTGGATGGCTACACCTTC. This encodes CASSDAGRGAVDGYTF.

This clone occurred once. The chain uses TRBV4-1 and TRBJ2-1, with 9 nucleotides matching TRBD2. Trimming removed 1 base from V and 1 base from J; junction bases left unmatched: 2. Per the germline V gene, CDR1 is MGHRA and CDR2 is YSYEKL. The CDR3 spans 16 residues. As DNA, the CDR3 is TGCGCCAGCAGCCAAGCTAGCGGGACATCCTACAATGAGCAGTTCTTC. Its protein product is CASSQASGTSYNEQFF.

This clone was seen a few times. The chain joins TRBV9 to TRBJ2-3; the D gene is possibly TRBD2 (5 bases). Germline V gene lookup returns CDR1 SGDLS and CDR2 YYNGEE. Trimming pared 2 bases from V and 1 base from J, leaving 11 bases between. The CDR3 consists of 15 residues. CDR3 sequence reads: CASSVRPAGTDTQYF. The CDR3 nucleotides are TGTGCCAGCAGCGTCCGACCAGCGGGCACAGATACGCAGTATTTT. The full variable domain, rest sourced from reference TRBV9 and TRBJ2-3, is DSGVTQTPKHLITATGQRVTLRCSPRSGDLSVYWYQQSLDQGLQFLIQYYNGEERAKGNILERFSAQQFPDLHSELNLSSLELGDSALYFCASSVRPAGTDTQYFGPGTRLTVL.

The gene calls are TRBV13 and TRBJ2-2; 7 bases are shared with TRBD2. The CDR3 length is 16 residues. The junction had 1 base not matched to a gene; V was cut back by 0 bases and J by 0 bases. Germline V CDR1 and CDR2: PRHDT, FYEKMQ (reference sequence). For the CDR3, the DNA is TGTGCCAGCAGCTTAGGGCTAGCGGCGAACACCGGGGAGCTGTTTTTT. It translates to CASSLGLAANTGELFF.

This clone was counted only a few times. V and J are TRBV7-9 and TRBJ2-1, with D possibly TRBD2 on 6 matching bases. The CDR3 has 15 residues. Germline values: CDR1 SEHNR, CDR2 FQNEAQ (reference sequence). Trimming pared 3 bases from V and 4 bases from J, leaving 13 bases between. CDR3 nucleotides: TGTGCCAGCAGCTTGGTAGCGGTCCTTTACAATGAGCAGTTCTTC. As protein: CASSLVAVLYNEQFF.

The CDR3 loop is CASSLPTRGLASNEQFF. Here the CDR3 DNA reads TGTGCCAGCAGCTTACCTACTAGGGGACTAGCTTCCAATGAGCAGTTCTTC. The chain is built from TRBV7-9 and TRBJ2-1; 9 nucleotides match TRBD2. This CDR3 is 17 amino acids long. Trimming took 2 bases from V and 6 from J; bases not matched to a gene: 11. CDR1 and CDR2 from the germline V gene are SEHNR and FQNEAQ (reference sequence). Full variable domain (missing parts from reference TRBV7-9 and TRBJ2-1): DTGVSQNPRHKITKRGQNVTFRCDPISEHNRLYWYRQTLGQGPEFLTYFQNEAQLEKSRLLSDRFSAERPKGSFSTLEIQRTEQGDSAMYLCASSLPTRGLASNEQFFGPGTRLTVL.

This clone was counted a few times. This chain uses TRBV7-8 with TRBJ1-2, with 12 bases aligning to TRBD1. Germline V gene data show CDR1 as SGHVS and CDR2 as FQNEAQ. This CDR3 comprises 14 residues. V lost 3 bases, J lost 7 bases, and 3 bases stayed unmatched. CDR3 nucleotide sequence: TGTGCCAGCAGCTTGGGACAGGGGGCCGGTGGCTACACCTTC. Encoded protein: CASSLGQGAGGYTF.

A remark on this clone: Other nucleotide sequences in the sample specify the same CDR3. The CDR3 sequence: CASSLIGAGANVLTF. The CDR3, as DNA: TGTGCCAGCAGTTTAATTGGGGCTGGGGCCAACGTCCTGACTTTC. The chain uses TRBV28 and TRBJ2-6; D is ambiguous. Trimming removed 2 bases from V and 2 bases from J, with 7 bases in between. Per the germline V gene, CDR1 is MDHEN and CDR2 is SYDVKM. This CDR3 region has 15 residues.

This clone turned up a few times. This chain connects TRBV23-1 to TRBJ2-5; D is ambiguous. TRBV23-1 is sorted into the ORF group, with uncertain function. The CDR3 loop spans 12 amino acids. The V end lost 4 bases, the J end lost 4 bases, and 7 bases lay between the germline ends. CDR3 nucleotide sequence: TGCGCCAGCAGTCTAGAACGAGAGACCCAGTACTTC. This gives the protein CASSLERETQYF.

The CDR3 sequence is CASSLTYSAGGGYTF. The CDR3 DNA follows: TGTGCCAGCAGCTTAACCTACTCGGCTGGAGGCGGCTACACCTTC. This sequence joins TRBV7-3 and TRBJ1-2; no firm D call. Germline loops: CDR1 SGHTA, CDR2 FQGTGA. V lost 0 bases and J lost 8, with 16 bases in between. The CDR3 length is 15 residues.

Turning to this clone: This same CDR3 is encoded by further DNA sequences in the sample. The chain uses TRBV6-6 and TRBJ2-7, with no clear D. Germline CDR1 and CDR2: MNHNY and SVGAGI (reference sequence). V was cut by 9 bases and J by 1 base, with 7 bases left in between. The CDR3 covers 11 residues. CDR3 nucleotide sequence: TGTGCCAGTCGATCGTCCTACGAGCAGTACTTC. It yields the protein CASRSSYEQYF.

This clone came up a few times. The gene calls are TRBV6-5 and TRBJ1-5; D not resolved. Per the germline V gene, CDR1 is MNHEY and CDR2 is SVGAGI. The V end lost 3 bases, the J end lost 0 bases, and 3 bases lay between the germline ends. There are 13 residues in the CDR3. CDR3 residues: CASSYDSNQPQHF. The DNA for the CDR3 is TGTGCCAGCAGTTATGATAGCAATCAGCCCCAGCATTTT.